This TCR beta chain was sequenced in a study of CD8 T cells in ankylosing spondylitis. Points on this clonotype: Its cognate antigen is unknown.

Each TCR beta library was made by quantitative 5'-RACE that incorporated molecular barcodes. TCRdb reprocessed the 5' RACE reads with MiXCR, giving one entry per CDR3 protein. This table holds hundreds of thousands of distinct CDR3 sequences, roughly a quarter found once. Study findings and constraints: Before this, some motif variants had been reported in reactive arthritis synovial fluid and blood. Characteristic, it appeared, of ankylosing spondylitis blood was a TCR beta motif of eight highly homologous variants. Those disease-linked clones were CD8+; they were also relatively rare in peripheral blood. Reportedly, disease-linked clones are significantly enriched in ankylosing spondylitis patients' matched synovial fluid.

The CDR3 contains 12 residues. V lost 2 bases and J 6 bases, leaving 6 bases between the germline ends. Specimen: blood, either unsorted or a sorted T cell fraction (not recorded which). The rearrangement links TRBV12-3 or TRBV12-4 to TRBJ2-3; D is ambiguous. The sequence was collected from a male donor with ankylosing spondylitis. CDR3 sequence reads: CASSLMTDTQYF. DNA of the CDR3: TGTGCCAGCAGTTTAATGACGGATACGCAGTATTTT.